A single sample gave rise to the 6 T cell receptor beta chains below, sequenced in a study of OX40 agonist ivuxolimab in advanced cancers. Using immunoSEQ multiplex PCR, the repertoire was profiled, and TCRdb retains in-frame clones only, with some absent. The sample lists under 100,000 clones, around nine tenths occurring once. Sequenced here: CD4+ or CD8+ T cells sorted from blood, sampled in a trial of the OX40 agonist ivuxolimab. The receptor set was obtained from an adult with an advanced solid tumor such as melanoma, head and neck, liver or kidney cancer.

There are a few counts of this clone. The chain links TRBV15 to TRBJ2-7; 11 positions match TRBD1. The CDR3 is 15 residues long. Germline CDR1 is LNHNV and CDR2 is YYDKDF (reference sequence). Unmatched junction bases numbered 5, after V lost 1 base and J lost 6 bases. In nucleotides, the CDR3 is TGTGCCACCAGCAGAGCTGGGACAGGGGGTATCGAGCAGTACTTC. This encodes CATSRAGTGGIEQYF.

Here the CDR3 DNA reads TGCGCCAGCAGCCTTCAGACAGGGAGCTACGAGCAGTACTTC. The encoded protein is CASSLQTGSYEQYF. The V call is TRBV4-1, the J call TRBJ2-7; 7 nucleotides align to TRBD1. Looked up from germline, CDR1 is MGHRA and CDR2 is YSYEKL. With V trimmed by 4 bases and J by 3 bases, 6 bases remained unmatched. The CDR3 sequence is 14 residues long.

The genes are TRBV11-2 and TRBJ2-2, with D perhaps given as TRBD1 or TRBD2 (6 bases each). Per the germline V gene, CDR1 is SGHAT and CDR2 is FQNNGV. The CDR3 is made up of 15 amino acids. Trimming pared 1 base from V and 2 bases from J, leaving 8 bases between. The DNA of the CDR3 is TGTGCCAGCAGCTTAGCGGGGGCCAACACCGGGGAGCTGTTTTTT. Encoded protein: CASSLAGANTGELFF.

This chain links TRBV6-1 with TRBJ1-6; D possibly corresponds to TRBD1 (6 bases). Germline V gene lookup returns CDR1 MNHNS and CDR2 SASEGT. V gave up 4 bases and J gave up 14 bases, with 18 bases separating them. CDR3 length equals 14 residues. The CDR3 bases are TGTGCCAGCAGTGGATCCACAGGGCTTGGGGCCCTCCACTTT. Translating it yields CASSGSTGLGALHF.

DNA for the CDR3: TGTGCCAGCAGACGTAGCGGGAACACCGGGGAGCTGTTTTTT. Amino acids: CASRRSGNTGELFF. This rearrangement joins TRBV6-4 to TRBJ2-2; the D gene is possibly TRBD2 (6 bases). CDR3 length equals 14 residues. V was trimmed by 6 bases and J by 1 base, leaving 9 bases between them. Germline V gene lookup returns CDR1 MRHNA and CDR2 SNTAGT.

The chain uses TRBV18 and TRBJ2-2; a possible D gene is TRBD2 (5 bases). Looked up from germline, CDR1 is KGHSH and CDR2 is LQKENI. Deletions cut 3 bases from V and 5 bases from J, with 13 bases between. CDR3 size: 15 residues. CDR3 DNA sequence: TGTGCCAGCTCACCCGGAAGCGGTGGGACCGGGGAGCTGTTTTTT. Protein product: CASSPGSGGTGELFF.